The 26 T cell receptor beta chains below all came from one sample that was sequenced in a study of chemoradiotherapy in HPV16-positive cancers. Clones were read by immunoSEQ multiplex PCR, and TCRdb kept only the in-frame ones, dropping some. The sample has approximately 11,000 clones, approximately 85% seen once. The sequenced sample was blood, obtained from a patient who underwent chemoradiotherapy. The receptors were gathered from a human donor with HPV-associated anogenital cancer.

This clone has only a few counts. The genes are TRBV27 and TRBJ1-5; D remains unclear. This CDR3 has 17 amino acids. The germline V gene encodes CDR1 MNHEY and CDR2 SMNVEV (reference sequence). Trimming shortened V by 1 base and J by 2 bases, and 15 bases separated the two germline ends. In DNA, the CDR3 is TGTGCCAGCAGTTTATTTTCGAGTCCTACCGGCAATCAGCCCCAGCATTTT. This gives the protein CASSLFSSPTGNQPQHF.

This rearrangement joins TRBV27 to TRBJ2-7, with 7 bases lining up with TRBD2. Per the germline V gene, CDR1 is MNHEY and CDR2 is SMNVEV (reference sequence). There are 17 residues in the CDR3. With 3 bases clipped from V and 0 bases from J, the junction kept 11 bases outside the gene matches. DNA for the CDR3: TGTGCCAGCAGTTTCTCCCCCCGGGGGAGGGGCTCCTACGAGCAGTACTTC. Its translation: CASSFSPRGRGSYEQYF.

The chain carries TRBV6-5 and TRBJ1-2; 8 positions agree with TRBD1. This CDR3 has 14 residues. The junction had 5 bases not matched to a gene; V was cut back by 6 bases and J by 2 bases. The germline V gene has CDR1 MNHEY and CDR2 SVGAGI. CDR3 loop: CASSRGQGNYGYTF. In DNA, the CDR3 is TGTGCCAGCAGCAGAGGACAGGGCAACTATGGCTACACCTTC.

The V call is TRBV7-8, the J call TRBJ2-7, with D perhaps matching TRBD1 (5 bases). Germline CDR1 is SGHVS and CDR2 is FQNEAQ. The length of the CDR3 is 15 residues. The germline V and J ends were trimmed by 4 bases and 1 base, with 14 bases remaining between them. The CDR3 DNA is TGTGCCAGCAGCTCCAGGGTAGCAAATTCCTACGAGCAGTACTTC. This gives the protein CASSSRVANSYEQYF.

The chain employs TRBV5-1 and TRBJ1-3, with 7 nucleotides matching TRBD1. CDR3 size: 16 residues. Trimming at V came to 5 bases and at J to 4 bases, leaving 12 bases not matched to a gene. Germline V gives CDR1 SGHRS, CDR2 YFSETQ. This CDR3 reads CASRSGPQGHGNTIYF. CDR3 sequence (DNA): TGCGCCAGCAGATCCGGACCACAGGGGCACGGAAACACCATATATTTT.

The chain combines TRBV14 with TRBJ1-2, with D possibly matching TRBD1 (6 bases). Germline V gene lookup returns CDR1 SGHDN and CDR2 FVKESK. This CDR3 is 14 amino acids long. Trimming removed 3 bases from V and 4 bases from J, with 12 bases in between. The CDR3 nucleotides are TGTGCCAGCAGCCAGGGGACACCACCCTATGGCTACACCTTC. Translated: CASSQGTPPYGYTF.

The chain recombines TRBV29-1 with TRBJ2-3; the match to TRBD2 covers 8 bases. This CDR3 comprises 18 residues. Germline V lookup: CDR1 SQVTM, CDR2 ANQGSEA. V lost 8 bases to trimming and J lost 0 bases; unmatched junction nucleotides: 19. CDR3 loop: CSTPGLGGGQTSTDTQYF. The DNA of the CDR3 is TGCAGCACCCCAGGACTAGGCGGGGGGCAAACTAGCACAGATACGCAGTATTTT.

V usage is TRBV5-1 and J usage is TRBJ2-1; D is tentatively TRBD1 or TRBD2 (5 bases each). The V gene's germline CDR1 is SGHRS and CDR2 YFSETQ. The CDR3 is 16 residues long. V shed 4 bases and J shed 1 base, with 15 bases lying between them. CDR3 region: CASSGNRDGSYNEQFF. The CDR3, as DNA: TGCGCCAGCAGCGGAAACCGGGACGGATCCTACAATGAGCAGTTCTTC.

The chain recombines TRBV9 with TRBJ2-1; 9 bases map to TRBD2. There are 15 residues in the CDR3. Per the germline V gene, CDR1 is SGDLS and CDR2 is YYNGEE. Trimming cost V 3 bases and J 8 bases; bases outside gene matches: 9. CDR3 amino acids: CASSASGDSYDEQFF. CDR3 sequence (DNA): TGTGCCAGCAGCGCTAGCGGGGATTCGTATGATGAGCAGTTCTTC.

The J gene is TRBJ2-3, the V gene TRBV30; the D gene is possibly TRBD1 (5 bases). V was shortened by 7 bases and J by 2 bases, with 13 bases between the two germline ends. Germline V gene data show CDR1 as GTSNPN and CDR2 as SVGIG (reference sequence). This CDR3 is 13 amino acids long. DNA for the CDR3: TGTGCCTCCCAGGGCCGAAACACAGATACGCAGTATTTT. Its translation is CASQGRNTDTQYF.

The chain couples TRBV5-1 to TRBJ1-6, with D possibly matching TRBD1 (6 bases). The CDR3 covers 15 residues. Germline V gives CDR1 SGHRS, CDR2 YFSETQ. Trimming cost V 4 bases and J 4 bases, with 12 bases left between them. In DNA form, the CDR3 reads TGCGCCAGCAGCCTGGACAGAATTTATAATTCACCCCTCCACTTT. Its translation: CASSLDRIYNSPLHF.

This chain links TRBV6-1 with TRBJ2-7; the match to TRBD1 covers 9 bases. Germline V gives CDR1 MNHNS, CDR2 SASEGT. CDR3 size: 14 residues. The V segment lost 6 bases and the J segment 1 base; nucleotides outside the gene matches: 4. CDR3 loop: CASRMGQGSYEQYF. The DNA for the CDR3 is TGTGCCAGCAGGATGGGACAGGGATCCTACGAGCAGTACTTC.

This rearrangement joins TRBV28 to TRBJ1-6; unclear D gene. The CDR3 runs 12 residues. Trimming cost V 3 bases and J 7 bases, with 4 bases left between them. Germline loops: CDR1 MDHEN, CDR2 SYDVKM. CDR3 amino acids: CASSFENSPLHF. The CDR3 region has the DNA TGTGCCAGCAGTTTTGAGAATTCACCCCTCCACTTT.

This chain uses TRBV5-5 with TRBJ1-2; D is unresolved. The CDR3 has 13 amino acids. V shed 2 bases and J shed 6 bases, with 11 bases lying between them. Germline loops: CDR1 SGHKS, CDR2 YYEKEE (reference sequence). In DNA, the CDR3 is TGTGCCAGCAGCTTCAATCCGGGGAATGGCTACACCTTC. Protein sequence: CASSFNPGNGYTF.

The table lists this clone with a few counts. CDR3 coding DNA: TGTGCCTGGAGTGGATTTGCGGCAGGGGCTTATGGCTACACCTTC. Protein sequence: CAWSGFAAGAYGYTF. This rearrangement joins TRBV30 to TRBJ1-2; D is possibly TRBD1 (6 bases). From germline, CDR1 is GTSNPN and CDR2 SVGIG (reference sequence). V was trimmed by 1 base and J by 5 bases, leaving 17 bases between them. The CDR3 runs to 15 residues.

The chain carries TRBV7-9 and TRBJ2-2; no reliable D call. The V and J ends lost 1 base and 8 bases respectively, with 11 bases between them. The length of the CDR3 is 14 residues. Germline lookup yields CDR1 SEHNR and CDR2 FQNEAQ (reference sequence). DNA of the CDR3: TGTGCCAGCAGCTTAGAATTGGCCGGAGGGGAGCTGTTTTTT. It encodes CASSLELAGGELFF.

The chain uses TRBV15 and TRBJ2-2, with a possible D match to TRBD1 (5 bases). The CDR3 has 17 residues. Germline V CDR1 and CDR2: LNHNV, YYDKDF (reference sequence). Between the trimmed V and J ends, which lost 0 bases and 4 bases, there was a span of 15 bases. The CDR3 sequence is CATSRDSDNPLTGELFF. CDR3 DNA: TGTGCCACCAGCAGAGATTCGGACAACCCCCTCACCGGGGAGCTGTTTTTT.

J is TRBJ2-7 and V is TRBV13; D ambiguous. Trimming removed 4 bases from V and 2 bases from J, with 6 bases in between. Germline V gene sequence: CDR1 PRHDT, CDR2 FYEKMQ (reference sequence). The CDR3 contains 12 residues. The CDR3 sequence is CASSYRAYEQYF. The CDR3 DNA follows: TGTGCCAGCAGCTACCGGGCCTACGAGCAGTACTTC.

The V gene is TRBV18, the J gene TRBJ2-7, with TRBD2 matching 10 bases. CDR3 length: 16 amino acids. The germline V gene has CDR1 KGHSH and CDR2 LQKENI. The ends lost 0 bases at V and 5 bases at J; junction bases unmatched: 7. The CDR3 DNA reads TGTGCCAGCTCACCACCGGTTAGCGGGGGGAGAAACGAGCAGTACTTC. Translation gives CASSPPVSGGRNEQYF.

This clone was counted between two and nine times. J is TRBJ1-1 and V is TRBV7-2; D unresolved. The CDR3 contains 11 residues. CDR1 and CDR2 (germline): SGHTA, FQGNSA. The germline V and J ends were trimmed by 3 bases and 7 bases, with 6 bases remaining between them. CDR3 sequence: CASSFLGEAFF. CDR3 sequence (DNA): TGTGCCAGCAGCTTTTTGGGTGAAGCTTTCTTT. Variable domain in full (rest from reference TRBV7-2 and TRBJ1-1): GAGVSQSPSNKVTEKGKDVELRCDPISGHTALYWYRQSLGQGLEFLIYFQGNSAPDKSGLPSDRFSAERTGGSVSTLTIQRTQQEDSAVYLCASSFLGEAFFGQGTRLTVV.

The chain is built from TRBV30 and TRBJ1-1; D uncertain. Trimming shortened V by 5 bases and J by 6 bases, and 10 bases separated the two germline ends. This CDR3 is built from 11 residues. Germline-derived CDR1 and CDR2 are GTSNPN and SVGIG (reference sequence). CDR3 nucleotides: TGTGCCTGGGTCCGGGGTGCTGAAGCTTTCTTT. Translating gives CAWVRGAEAFF.

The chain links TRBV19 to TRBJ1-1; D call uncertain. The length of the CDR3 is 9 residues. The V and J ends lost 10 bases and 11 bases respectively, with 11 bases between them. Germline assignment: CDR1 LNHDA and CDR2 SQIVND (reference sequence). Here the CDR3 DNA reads TGTGCCATCGATGCCTTGGCTTTCTTT. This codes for CAIDALAFF.

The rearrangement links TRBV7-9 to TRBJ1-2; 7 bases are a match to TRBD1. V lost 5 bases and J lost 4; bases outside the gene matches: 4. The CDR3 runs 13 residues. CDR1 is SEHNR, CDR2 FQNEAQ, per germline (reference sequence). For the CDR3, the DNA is TGTGCCAGCAGCCAGGGACAGTCCTATGGCTACACCTTC. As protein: CASSQGQSYGYTF.

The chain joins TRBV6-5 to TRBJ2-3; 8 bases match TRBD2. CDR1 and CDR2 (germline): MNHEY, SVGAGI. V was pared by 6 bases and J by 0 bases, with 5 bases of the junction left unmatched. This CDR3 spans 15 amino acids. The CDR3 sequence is CASSVSGVSTDTQYF. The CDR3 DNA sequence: TGTGCCAGCAGCGTTAGCGGGGTGAGCACAGATACGCAGTATTTT.

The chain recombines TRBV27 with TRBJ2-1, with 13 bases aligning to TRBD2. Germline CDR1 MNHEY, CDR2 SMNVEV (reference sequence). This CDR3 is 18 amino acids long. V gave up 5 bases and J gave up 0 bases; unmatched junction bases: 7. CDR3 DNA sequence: TGTGCCAGCAGTCCGGGACTAGCGGGGTCGAGCTCCTACAATGAGCAGTTCTTC. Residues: CASSPGLAGSSSYNEQFF.

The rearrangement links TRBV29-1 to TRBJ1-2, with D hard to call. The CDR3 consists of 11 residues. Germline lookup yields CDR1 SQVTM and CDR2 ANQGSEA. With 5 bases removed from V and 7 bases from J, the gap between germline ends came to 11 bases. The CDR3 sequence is CSVRDGGGYTF. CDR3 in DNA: TGCAGCGTTCGTGACGGCGGTGGCTACACCTTC.